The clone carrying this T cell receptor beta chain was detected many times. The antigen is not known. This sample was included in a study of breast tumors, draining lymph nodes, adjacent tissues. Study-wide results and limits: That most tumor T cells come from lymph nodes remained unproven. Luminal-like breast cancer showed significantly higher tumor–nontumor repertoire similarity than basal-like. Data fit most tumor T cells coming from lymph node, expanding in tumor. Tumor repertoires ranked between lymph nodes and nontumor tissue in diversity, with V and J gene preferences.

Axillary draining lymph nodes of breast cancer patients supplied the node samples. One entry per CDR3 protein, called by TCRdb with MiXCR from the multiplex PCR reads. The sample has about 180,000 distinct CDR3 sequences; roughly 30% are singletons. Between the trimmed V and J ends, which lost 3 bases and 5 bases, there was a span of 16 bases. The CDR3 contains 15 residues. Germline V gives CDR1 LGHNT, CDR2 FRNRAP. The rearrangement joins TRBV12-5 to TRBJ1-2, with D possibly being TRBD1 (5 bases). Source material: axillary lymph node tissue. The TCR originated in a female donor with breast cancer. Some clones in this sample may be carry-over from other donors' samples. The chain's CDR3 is CASGFPTPGGYGYTF. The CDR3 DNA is TGTGCTAGTGGTTTCCCGACCCCCGGGGGATATGGCTACACCTTC.